This T cell receptor beta chain emerged from a study of shared clonotypes between healthy human individuals. TCRdb's copy holds only in-frame clones and misses some; the assay was immunoSEQ multiplex PCR. Of over 750,000 clones in the sample, just over 95% were seen once. Terminally differentiated effector memory CD45RA+ cells were excluded from the naive CD8 cells, which were CD45RO-negative and positively selected for CCR7. From germline, CDR1 is LNHNV and CDR2 YYDKDF (reference sequence). The CDR3 runs 16 residues. The ends were cut back, 2 bases at V and 1 base at J, with 11 bases in the middle. Sample: naive CD8+ T cells sorted from blood. V usage is TRBV15 and J usage is TRBJ2-2; D remains ambiguous. This sequence was found in a man under 40 in good health. The DNA of the CDR3 is TGTGCCACCAGCAGATCTGGGAATCTGAACACCGGGGAGCTGTTTTTT. It is translated as CATSRSGNLNTGELFF. The variable domain in full, completed from reference TRBV15 and TRBJ2-2, reads DAMVIQNPRYQVTQFGKPVTLSCSQTLNHNVMYWYQQKSSQAPKLLFHYYDKDFNNEADTPDNFQSRRPNTSFCFLDIRSPGLGDTAMYLCATSRSGNLNTGELFFGEGSRLTVL.